Following are 16 T cell receptor beta chains from one sample sequenced in a study of cytomegalovirus exposure and HLA in healthy donors. Assay: immunoSEQ multiplex PCR; the TCRdb copy retains only in-frame clones and omits some. In the table there are about 150,000 clones, around nine tenths of which are singletons. The sequenced sample was PBMCs. The receptor set was obtained from a man between 18 and 35 years old in good health and CMV-seropositive.

The rearrangement uses TRBV29-1 and TRBJ2-5; 10 bases agree with TRBD1. With 8 bases clipped from V and 3 bases from J, the junction kept 6 bases outside the gene matches. This CDR3 comprises 13 residues. Germline V CDR1 and CDR2: SQVTM, ANQGSEA. CDR3 loop: CSTPGQGKETQYF. The CDR3 DNA reads as TGCAGCACCCCGGGACAGGGGAAAGAGACCCAGTACTTC.

The rearrangement joins TRBV28 to TRBJ1-2; the D is unclear. The CDR3 is made up of 15 amino acids. The germline gives CDR1 MDHEN, CDR2 SYDVKM. The germline V and J ends were trimmed by 0 bases and 2 bases, with 10 bases remaining between them. The CDR3, as DNA: TGTGCCAGCAGTTTATGGCCAGGCTCAAACTATGGCTACACCTTC. Translated, it gives CASSLWPGSNYGYTF.

The rearrangement uses TRBV19 and TRBJ2-3, with D uncertain. Per the germline V gene, CDR1 is LNHDA and CDR2 is SQIVND (reference sequence). The CDR3 runs to 15 residues. V was cut by 1 base and J by 5 bases, with 13 bases left in between. Written as DNA, the CDR3 is TGTGCCAGTAGTATAGGTCCCGCCTCGGTAGATACGCAGTATTTT. Its protein is CASSIGPASVDTQYF.

In its sample, this clone was seen a few times. The CDR3: CASSAGYISYNEQFF. The CDR3, as DNA: TGCGCCAGCAGCGCGGGGTATATATCCTACAATGAGCAGTTCTTC. The chain recombines TRBV5-1 with TRBJ2-1; TRBD2 is a possible D gene (6 bases). CDR3 length equals 15 residues. The V gene lost 4 bases and the J gene lost 1 base, with 12 bases spanning the gap. The V gene's germline CDR1 is SGHRS and CDR2 YFSETQ.

V and J are TRBV6-6 and TRBJ1-2; 11 nucleotides align to TRBD1. Trimming at V came to 2 bases and at J to 5 bases, leaving 7 bases not matched to a gene. Germline V gene lookup returns CDR1 MNHNY and CDR2 SVGAGI (reference sequence). The CDR3 totals 16 residues. CDR3 sequence (DNA): TGTGCCAGCAGTTACAAGGGGGACAGGGGGTTTTATGGCTACACCTTC. Translating gives CASSYKGDRGFYGYTF.

The chain combines TRBV4-2 with TRBJ1-5; the match to TRBD1 covers 7 bases. The CDR3 sequence is 14 residues long. In germline, CDR1 is LGHNA, CDR2 YNFKEQ. The J segment lost 9 bases and the V segment lost 5 bases, leaving 10 bases of the junction unmatched. The CDR3, as DNA: TGTGCCAGCAGCAGCCAGGGGGTCCTCGGGCCCCAGCATTTT. It translates to CASSSQGVLGPQHF.

The chain is built from TRBV25-1 and TRBJ2-3; 7 positions agree with TRBD2. The CDR3 length is 14 residues. From germline, CDR1 is MGHDK and CDR2 SYGVNS. The trim removed 4 bases at V and 1 base at J, leaving 2 bases unmatched. The CDR3 nucleotides are TGTGCCAGCAGTGTCCGGGGGGGCACAGATACGCAGTATTTT. It codes for CASSVRGGTDTQYF. Supplemented by reference TRBV25-1 and TRBJ2-3, the full variable domain reads EADIYQTPRYLVIGTGKKITLECSQTMGHDKMYWYQQDPGMELHLIHYSYGVNSTEKGDLSSESTVSRIRTEHFPLTLESARPSHTSQYLCASSVRGGTDTQYFGPGTRLTVL.

The count of this clone is one. The sample contains more than one DNA sequence encoding this CDR3. The chain employs TRBV5-4 and TRBJ1-2; the match to TRBD1 covers 8 bases. J was trimmed by 4 bases and V by 4 bases; bases with no gene match: 6. Germline CDR1 and CDR2: SGHNT and YYREEE (reference sequence). The CDR3 runs 14 residues. The CDR3 sequence is CASSPGQGGYGYTF. CDR3 nucleotides: TGTGCCAGCAGCCCAGGACAGGGAGGCTATGGCTACACCTTC.

The chain employs TRBV19 and TRBJ1-2; D gene unclear. The germline V gene encodes CDR1 LNHDA and CDR2 SQIVND (reference sequence). This CDR3 spans 14 amino acids. The ends were cut back, 6 bases at V and 5 bases at J, with 16 bases in the middle. This chain's CDR3 is CASSTLGARYGYTF. CDR3 DNA sequence: TGTGCCAGTAGCACCCTGGGCGCACGGTATGGCTACACCTTC. Variable domain in full (rest from reference TRBV19 and TRBJ1-2): DGGITQSPKYLFRKEGQNVTLSCEQNLNHDAMYWYRQDPGQGLRLIYYSQIVNDFQKGDIAEGYSVSREKKESFPLTVTSAQKNPTAFYLCASSTLGARYGYTFGSGTRLTVV.

This sequence joins TRBV7-2 and TRBJ2-7; 15 positions agree with TRBD2. J gave up 6 bases and V 5 bases, and 8 bases lay outside the gene matches. CDR3 length: 16 residues. The V gene's germline CDR1 is SGHTA and CDR2 FQGNSA. The CDR3: CASSLRTSGRGGEQYF. The DNA for the CDR3 is TGTGCCAGCAGCCTCCGGACTAGCGGGAGGGGGGGCGAGCAGTACTTC. The full variable domain, completed using reference TRBV7-2 and TRBJ2-7, is GAGVSQSPSNKVTEKGKDVELRCDPISGHTALYWYRQSLGQGLEFLIYFQGNSAPDKSGLPSDRFSAERTGGSVSTLTIQRTQQEDSAVYLCASSLRTSGRGGEQYFGPGTRLTVT.

The gene calls are TRBV5-4 and TRBJ2-3; 13 bases are shared with TRBD2. The CDR3 is 16 amino acids. Germline V gene data show CDR1 as SGHNT and CDR2 as YYREEE (reference sequence). V shed 0 bases, J shed 8 bases, and the junction held 6 bases outside the gene matches. CDR3 in amino acids: CASSLGTSGGSGTQYF. In DNA form, the CDR3 reads TGTGCCAGCAGCTTGGGGACTAGCGGGGGTTCCGGTACGCAGTATTTT. The full variable domain, with the rest looked up from reference TRBV5-4 and TRBJ2-3, is ETGVTQSPTHLIKTRGQQVTLRCSSQSGHNTVSWYQQALGQGPQFIFQYYREEENGRGNFPPRFSGLQFPNYSSELNVNALELDDSALYLCASSLGTSGGSGTQYFGPGTRLTVL.

In this sample, this clone turned up a few times. The V call is TRBV2, the J call TRBJ1-2; D is perhaps TRBD1 (5 bases). Trimming took 0 bases from V and 7 from J, leaving 6 bases between them. CDR1 and CDR2 from the germline V gene are SNHLY and FYNNEI. This CDR3 contains 12 residues. The CDR3 DNA reads TGTGCCAGCAGTGAAGCAGGGGTTGGCTACACCTTC. Translating it yields CASSEAGVGYTF.

CDR3 region: CASSESGSGVMDTQYF. In DNA, the CDR3 is TGTGCCAGCAGTGAATCGGGTAGCGGGGTCATGGATACGCAGTATTTT. V gene TRBV25-1 combines with J gene TRBJ2-3; 8 bases map to TRBD2. The CDR3 is made up of 16 amino acids. The trim removed 1 base at V and 6 bases at J, leaving 9 bases unmatched. Germline V gives CDR1 MGHDK, CDR2 SYGVNS.

The chain carries TRBV6-1 and TRBJ2-7; D is uncertain. Germline-derived CDR1 and CDR2 are MNHNS and SASEGT. Trimming cost V 2 bases and J 2 bases, with 13 bases left between them. The CDR3 totals 15 residues. CDR3 region: CASSETHQATYEQYF. CDR3 nucleotides: TGTGCCAGCAGTGAAACCCATCAGGCTACCTACGAGCAGTACTTC.

This sequence joins TRBV9 and TRBJ2-3, with a possible D match to TRBD2 (5 bases). Trimming cost V 0 bases and J 8 bases, with 10 bases left between them. Germline CDR1 SGDLS, CDR2 YYNGEE. CDR3 size: 13 residues. The CDR3 protein is CASSVALASTQYF. Here the CDR3 DNA reads TGTGCCAGCAGCGTAGCTCTAGCCAGTACGCAGTATTTT.

This rearrangement joins TRBV2 to TRBJ1-6; 10 nucleotides line up with TRBD1. Trimming took 6 bases from V and 9 from J; bases not matched to a gene: 2. The CDR3 length is 13 residues. The germline gives CDR1 SNHLY, CDR2 FYNNEI. The CDR3 nucleotides read TGTGCCAGCAGCGGGACAGGGGCTTCACCCCTCCACTTT. It specifies CASSGTGASPLHF.